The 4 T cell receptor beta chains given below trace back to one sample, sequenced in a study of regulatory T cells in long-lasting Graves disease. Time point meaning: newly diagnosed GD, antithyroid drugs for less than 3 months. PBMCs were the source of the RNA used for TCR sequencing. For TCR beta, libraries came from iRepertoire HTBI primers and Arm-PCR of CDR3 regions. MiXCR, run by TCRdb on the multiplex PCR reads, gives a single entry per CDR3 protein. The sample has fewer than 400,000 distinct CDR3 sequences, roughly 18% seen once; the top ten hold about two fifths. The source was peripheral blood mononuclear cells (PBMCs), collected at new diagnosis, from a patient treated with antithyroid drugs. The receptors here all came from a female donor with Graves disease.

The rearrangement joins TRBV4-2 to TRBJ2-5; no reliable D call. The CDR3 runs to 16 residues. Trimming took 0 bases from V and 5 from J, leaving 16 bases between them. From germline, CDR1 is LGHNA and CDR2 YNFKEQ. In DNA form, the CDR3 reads TGTGCCAGCAGCCAAGATTCAGAGATGCCCCGGGAGACCCAGTACTTC. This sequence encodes CASSQDSEMPRETQYF.

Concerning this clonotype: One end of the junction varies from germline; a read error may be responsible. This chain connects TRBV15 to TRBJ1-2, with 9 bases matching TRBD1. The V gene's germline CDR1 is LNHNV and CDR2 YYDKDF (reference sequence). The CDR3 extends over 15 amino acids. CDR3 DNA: TGTGCCATCAGCAGAGTGGGGACAGGGAACTATGGCTACACCTTC. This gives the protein CAISRVGTGNYGYTF.

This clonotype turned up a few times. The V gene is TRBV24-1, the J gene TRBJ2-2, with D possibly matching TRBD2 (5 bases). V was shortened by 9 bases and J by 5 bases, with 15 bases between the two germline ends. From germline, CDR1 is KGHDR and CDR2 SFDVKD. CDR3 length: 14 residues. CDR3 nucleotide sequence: TGTGCCACCCTCTCGGGGAGAGGGACCGGGGAGCTGTTTTTT. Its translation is CATLSGRGTGELFF.

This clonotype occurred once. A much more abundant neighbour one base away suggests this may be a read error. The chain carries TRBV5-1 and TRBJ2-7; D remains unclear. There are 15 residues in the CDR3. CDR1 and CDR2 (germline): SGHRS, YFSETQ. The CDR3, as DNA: TGCGCCAGCAGCTTGGATGGGTTCCCTAACAACGAGCACTACTTC. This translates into CASSLDGFPNNEHYF.